The 3 T cell receptor beta chains below were found in one sample sequenced in a study of T cell repertoires in cytomegalovirus infection (dated by TCRdb to about 2019). TCRdb records Illumina HiSeq 1500 as the sequencer. The public reads were reanalyzed by TCRdb: fastp trimming at Q25, MiXCR alignment, in-frame beta chains only. Entries that share a CDR3 protein sequence are merged under the most common genes and DNA. Here the sample has 290,000 or so distinct CDR3 sequences; roughly a tenth occur a single time. Approximately 2.3% of the sample is in the top ten clones. The sequenced sample consisted of PBMCs. These receptors were taken from a human donor in good health (CMV status not recorded). Some clones in this sample may be carry-over from other donors' samples.

At least ten counts were recorded for this clonotype. The chain joins TRBV20-1 to TRBJ1-5; D is unclear. The CDR3 is 15 amino acids. Germline V gene lookup returns CDR1 DFQATT and CDR2 SNEGSKA (reference sequence). V gave up 0 bases and J gave up 2 bases, with 11 bases separating them. The CDR3 sequence: CSARDPRAGNQPQHF. CDR3 nucleotides: TGCAGTGCTAGAGATCCAAGGGCGGGCAATCAGCCCCAGCATTTT.

Ten or more counts support this clonotype. The chain recombines TRBV19 with TRBJ1-6; 7 bases fit TRBD1. This CDR3 contains 14 residues. V gave up 5 bases and J gave up 7 bases; unmatched junction bases: 5. Germline CDR1 reads LNHDA; CDR2 reads SQIVND (reference sequence). This CDR3 reads CASSEGARNSPLHF. CDR3 nucleotides: TGTGCCAGTAGTGAGGGGGCCAGGAATTCACCCCTCCACTTT. The entire variable domain, with the rest obtained from reference TRBV19 and TRBJ1-6, is as follows: DGGITQSPKYLFRKEGQNVTLSCEQNLNHDAMYWYRQDPGQGLRLIYYSQIVNDFQKGDIAEGYSVSREKKESFPLTVTSAQKNPTAFYLCASSEGARNSPLHFGNGTRLTVT.

This clonotype was counted many times. The CDR3 DNA reads as TGTGCCAGCAGCTCCGGGACAACTAGCAATCAGCCCCAGCATTTT. It encodes CASSSGTTSNQPQHF. V and J are TRBV5-6 and TRBJ1-5; D might be TRBD1 (6 bases). Germline values: CDR1 SGHDT, CDR2 YYEEEE. The CDR3 is 15 residues long. Deletions cut 3 bases from V and 0 bases from J, with 10 bases between.